The entry that follows covers one T cell receptor (beta chain) sequence. Its antigen remains unidentified. No per-base quality is available; no much larger clone lies one base away. This record comes from a study of OX40 agonist ivuxolimab in advanced cancers. Concerning the study at large: Ivuxolimab was a fully human IgG2 agonistic monoclonal antibody targeting the costimulatory receptor OX40 (CD134). The monotherapy dose-escalation portion (N of about 57 patients) of the phase I ivuxolimab trial is reported in the paper. A male proportion of almost 85% and a mean age of 60 years, ranging from roughly 23 to 90, were recorded for the dose-escalation cohort. Intravenous ivuxolimab was administered to patients every 2 weeks at six dose levels: 0.01, 0.1, 0.3, 1.5, 3 and 10 mg/kg. Prior anti-PD-1, anti-PD-L1 or anti-CTLA-4 therapy was permitted, and checkpoint inhibitors had been received by less than 45% of dose-escalation patients. The point of sequencing TCRbeta in the periphery was to test whether ivuxolimab changed TCR sequence diversity and drove clonal T-cell expansion. Partial responses were achieved by three dose-escalation patients, of whom one had hepatocellular carcinoma and two had cutaneous melanoma. Of the roughly 52 patients in dose escalation, some 19 had hepatocellular carcinoma, some 15 had melanoma, 9 had renal cell carcinoma and 9 had head and neck cancer.

General findings and caveats noted by the study authors: After ivuxolimab, more expanded clones were found on average in CD8+ T cells than in CD4+ T cells. Clonal expansion of both CD4+ and CD8+ blood T cells was observed from baseline to week 6 at doses 0.1 to 3.0 mg/kg. Low levels of normalized T-cell clonal expansion were also shown by some nonresponding patients. In partial responders in the 0.1-3.0 mg/kg groups, normalized peripheral clonal expansion was found to be among the lowest, especially among CD8+ T cells. The antigen specificity of the clonally expanded peripheral T cells was not determined.

Patients with autoimmune disease history or receiving systemic immunosuppression were excluded from the trial. In every dose cohort, peripheral blood was drawn for TCR sequencing at baseline, cycle 4 day 1, and cycle 7 day 1. The samples were drawn from a first-in-human, open-label, multicenter phase I dose-escalation trial of ivuxolimab. The trial enrolled adults with locally advanced or metastatic head and neck squamous cell, hepatocellular, melanoma or renal cell carcinoma. Before TCR sequencing, CD4+ T cells and CD8+ T cells were sorted from peripheral blood as separate populations. Genomic DNA was extracted from sorted cells for sequencing of the TCRbeta CDR3 region. The immunoSEQ Assay was used for sequencing of TCRbeta CDR3 regions. Held by TCRdb, this immuneACCESS table contains in-frame sequences only and omits some clones. Under half of the omission traces to an unresolved V gene where checked; the cause of the rest is unknown. This sample holds 40,000 to 60,000 clones; about 88% were observed only once. About 3.2% of the sample comes from the top ten.

The CDR3 runs 16 residues from the cysteine to the phenylalanine. Left in the record is the CDR3 DNA by itself, 48 bases read in frame from the first base. In the germline V gene, CDR1 corresponds to SGHTA and CDR2 to FQGNSA. For this chain, trimming is 5 bases at the V end and 8 bases at the J end, and the number of junction bases without a gene match is 16. Material: CD4+ or CD8+ T cells sorted from blood, obtained in a trial of the OX40 agonist ivuxolimab. The V and J segments used are TRBV7-2 and TRBJ1-2, and TRBD1 aligns with 8 junction nucleotides. The receptor was derived from an adult with an advanced solid tumor such as melanoma, head and neck, liver or kidney cancer. The CDR3 is CASSLQGALPVGGYTF. The nucleotide sequence is given as TGTGCCAGCAGCCTTCAGGGGGCCCTACCGGTTGGCGGCTACACCTTC. The variable domain in full, with residues beyond the CDR3 obtained from the reference TRBV7-2 and TRBJ1-2 genes, is GAGVSQSPSNKVTEKGKDVELRCDPISGHTALYWYRQSLGQGLEFLIYFQGNSAPDKSGLPSDRFSAERTGGSVSTLTIQRTQQEDSAVYLCASSLQGALPVGGYTFGSGTRLTVV.